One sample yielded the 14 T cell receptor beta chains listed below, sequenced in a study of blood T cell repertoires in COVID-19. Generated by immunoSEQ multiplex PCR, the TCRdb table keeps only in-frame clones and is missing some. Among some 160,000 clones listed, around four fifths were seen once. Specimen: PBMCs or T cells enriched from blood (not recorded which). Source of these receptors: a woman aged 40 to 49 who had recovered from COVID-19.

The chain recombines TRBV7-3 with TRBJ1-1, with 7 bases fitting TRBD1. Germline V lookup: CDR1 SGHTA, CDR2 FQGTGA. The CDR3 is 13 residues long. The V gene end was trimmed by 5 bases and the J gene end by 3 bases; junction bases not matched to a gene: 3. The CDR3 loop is CASSHDRDTEAFF. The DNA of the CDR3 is TGTGCCAGCAGCCATGACAGGGACACTGAAGCTTTCTTT.

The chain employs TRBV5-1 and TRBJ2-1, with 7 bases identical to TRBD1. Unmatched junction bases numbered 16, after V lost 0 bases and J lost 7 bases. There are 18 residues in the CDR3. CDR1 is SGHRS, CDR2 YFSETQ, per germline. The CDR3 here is CASSLVIRSGQDGNEQFF. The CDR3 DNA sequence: TGCGCCAGCAGCTTGGTAATCCGGTCCGGACAGGACGGGAATGAGCAGTTCTTC.

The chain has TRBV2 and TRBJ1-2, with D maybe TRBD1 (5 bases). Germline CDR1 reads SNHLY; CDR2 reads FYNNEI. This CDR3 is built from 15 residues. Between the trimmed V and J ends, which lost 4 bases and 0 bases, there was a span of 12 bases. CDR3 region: CASSGGGLSNYGYTF. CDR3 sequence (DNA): TGTGCCAGCAGTGGCGGGGGTTTATCTAACTATGGCTACACCTTC.

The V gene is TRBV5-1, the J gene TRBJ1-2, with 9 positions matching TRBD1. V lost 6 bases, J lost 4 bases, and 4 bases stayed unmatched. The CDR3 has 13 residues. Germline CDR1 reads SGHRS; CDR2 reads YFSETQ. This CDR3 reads CASTPGQGYGYTF. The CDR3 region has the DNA TGCGCCAGCACACCGGGACAGGGCTATGGCTACACCTTC.

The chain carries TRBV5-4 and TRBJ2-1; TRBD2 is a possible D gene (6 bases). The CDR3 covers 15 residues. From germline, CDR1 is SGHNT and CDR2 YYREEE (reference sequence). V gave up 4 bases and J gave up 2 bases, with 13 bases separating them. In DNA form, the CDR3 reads TGTGCCAGCAGCAACTTAGCGGAAACCTACAATGAGCAGTTCTTC. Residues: CASSNLAETYNEQFF.

CDR3 in DNA: TGCGCCAGCAGCCAATCCACAGACAGGCGTGGAGGCTACACCTTC. Protein: CASSQSTDRRGGYTF. The chain uses TRBV4-1 and TRBJ1-2; D is possibly TRBD1 (6 bases). The CDR3 is 15 amino acids. The V end was cut by 2 bases, the J end by 8 bases, with 18 bases between. CDR1 and CDR2 from the germline V gene are MGHRA and YSYEKL.

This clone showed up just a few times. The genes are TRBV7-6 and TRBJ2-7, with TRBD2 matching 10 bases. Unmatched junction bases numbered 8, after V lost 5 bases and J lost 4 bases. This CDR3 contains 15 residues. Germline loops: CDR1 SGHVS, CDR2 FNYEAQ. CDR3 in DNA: TGTGCCAGCAGCCCAATAGCGGGAGGTGTGTACGAGCAGTACTTC. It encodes CASSPIAGGVYEQYF.

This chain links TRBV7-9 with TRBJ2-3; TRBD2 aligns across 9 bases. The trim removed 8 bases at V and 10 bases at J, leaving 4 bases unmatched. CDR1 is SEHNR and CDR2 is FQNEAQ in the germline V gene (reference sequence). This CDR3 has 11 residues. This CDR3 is CASRSGGSQYF. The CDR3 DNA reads TGTGCCAGCCGTAGCGGGGGTTCGCAGTATTTT.

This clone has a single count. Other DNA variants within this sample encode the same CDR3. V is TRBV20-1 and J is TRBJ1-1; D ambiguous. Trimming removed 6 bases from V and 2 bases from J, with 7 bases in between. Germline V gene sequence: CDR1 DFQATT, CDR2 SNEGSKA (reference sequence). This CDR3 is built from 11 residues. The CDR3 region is CSAPLNTEAFF. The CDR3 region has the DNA TGCAGTGCCCCCCTCAACACTGAAGCTTTCTTT.

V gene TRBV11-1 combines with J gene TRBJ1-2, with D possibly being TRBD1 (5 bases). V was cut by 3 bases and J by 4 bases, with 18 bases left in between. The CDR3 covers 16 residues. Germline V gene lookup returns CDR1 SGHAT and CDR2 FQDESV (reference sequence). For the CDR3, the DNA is TGTGCCAGCAGCTTGACGGGCAGGGAGGTTCCCTATGGCTACACCTTC. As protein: CASSLTGREVPYGYTF. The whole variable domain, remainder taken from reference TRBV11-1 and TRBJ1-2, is EAEVAQSPRYKITEKSQAVAFWCDPISGHATLYWYRQILGQGPELLVQFQDESVVDDSQLPKDRFSAERLKGVDSTLKIQPAELGDSAMYLCASSLTGREVPYGYTFGSGTRLTVV.

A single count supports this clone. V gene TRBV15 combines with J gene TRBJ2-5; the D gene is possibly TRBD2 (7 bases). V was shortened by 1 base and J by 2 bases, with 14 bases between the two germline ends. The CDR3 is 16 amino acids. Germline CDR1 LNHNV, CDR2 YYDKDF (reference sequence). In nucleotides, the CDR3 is TGTGCCACCAGCAGAGGCGGGGGCATCATACAAGAGACCCAGTACTTC. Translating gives CATSRGGGIIQETQYF.

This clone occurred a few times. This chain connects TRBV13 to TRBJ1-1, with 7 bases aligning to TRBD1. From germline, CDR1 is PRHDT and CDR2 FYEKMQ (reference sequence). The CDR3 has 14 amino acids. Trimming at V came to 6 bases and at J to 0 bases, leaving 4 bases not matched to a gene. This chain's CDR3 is CASRRQGLNTEAFF. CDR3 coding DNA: TGTGCCAGCAGGCGACAGGGCTTGAACACTGAAGCTTTCTTT.

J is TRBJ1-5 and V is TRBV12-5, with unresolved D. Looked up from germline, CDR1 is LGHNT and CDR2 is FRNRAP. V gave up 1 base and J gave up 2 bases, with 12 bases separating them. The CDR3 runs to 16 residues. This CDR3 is CASGLDSLAGNQPQHF. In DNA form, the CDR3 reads TGTGCTAGTGGTTTGGATTCCCTGGCGGGCAATCAGCCCCAGCATTTT.

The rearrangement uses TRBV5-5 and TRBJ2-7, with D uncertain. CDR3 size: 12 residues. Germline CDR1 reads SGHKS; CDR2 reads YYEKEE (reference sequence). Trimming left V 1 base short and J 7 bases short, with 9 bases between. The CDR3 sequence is CASSLSHGEQYF. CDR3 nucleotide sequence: TGTGCCAGCAGCTTGAGTCACGGGGAGCAGTACTTC.